These 5 T cell receptor beta chains originate from one sample sequenced in a study of blood T cell repertoires in COVID-19. Repertoires were generated with immunoSEQ multiplex PCR, while TCRdb's copy carries only in-frame clones and drops some. The sample carries some 270,000 clones, about 90% recorded once. The sequenced sample was PBMCs or T cells enriched from blood (not recorded which). These receptors were taken from a woman between 55 and 75 years old who had recovered from COVID-19.

The V and J genes are TRBV13 and TRBJ2-3, with TRBD2 matching over 8 bases. Losses at the gene ends were 3 bases for V and 1 base for J; bases not matched to a gene: 3. CDR1 is PRHDT, CDR2 FYEKMQ, per germline (reference sequence). This CDR3 is 15 amino acids long. CDR3: CASSFLRGGTDTQYF. The DNA for the CDR3 is TGTGCCAGCAGCTTTTTGCGGGGGGGCACAGATACGCAGTATTTT.

This chain joins TRBV7-9 and TRBJ2-5; D uncertain. The CDR3 has 14 residues. The V gene's germline CDR1 is SEHNR and CDR2 FQNEAQ (reference sequence). Trimming stripped 3 bases from V and 0 bases from J, with 8 bases between. The CDR3 spells CASSLAAYQETQYF. The CDR3, as DNA: TGTGCCAGCAGCTTGGCAGCGTACCAAGAGACCCAGTACTTC.

The chain has TRBV5-6 and TRBJ2-7; a possible D gene is TRBD1 (6 bases). The germline CDR1 and CDR2 sequences are SGHDT and YYEEEE. V lost 1 base to trimming and J lost 0 bases, with 11 bases between them. CDR3 length equals 15 residues. The CDR3 spells CASSLLQGPSYEQYF. CDR3 DNA sequence: TGTGCCAGCAGCTTGTTACAGGGCCCCTCCTACGAGCAGTACTTC.

The chain joins TRBV1 to TRBJ2-1; no DNA check was done on the table's D call, TRBD1. TRBV1 represents a pseudogene. The CDR3 spans 16 residues. The CDR3 loop reads CTSSPGVGGEYNEQFF. The CDR3 region has the DNA TGCACCAGCAGCCCCGGGGTAGGGGGAGAGTACAATGAGCAGTTCTTC.

This clone was observed a single time. The V call is TRBV6-5, the J call TRBJ1-2, with a tentative D call TRBD1 (5 bases). Germline lookup yields CDR1 MNHEY and CDR2 SVGAGI. This CDR3 has 13 residues. V dropped 6 bases and J dropped 8 bases, with 16 bases sitting between them. The CDR3 DNA sequence: TGTGCCAGCAGGGGGACGACGGAGGGGGGCTACACCTTC. Translating it yields CASRGTTEGGYTF.